What follows are 27 T cell receptor beta chains derived from one specimen sequenced in a study of response to subunit inactivated influenza vaccine. TCRdb reprocessed the RT-PCR reads with MiXCR, giving one entry per CDR3 protein. The sample holds 710,000 or so distinct CDR3 sequences, approximately 14% seen once. The specimen was PBMCs from blood, collected 11 to 12 days after vaccination. The receptors shown here come from a man aged 45-65 years who received an inactivated influenza vaccine.

In this sample, this clonotype turned up a few times. The rearrangement uses TRBV28 and TRBJ2-7, with 7 bases that match TRBD1. Germline loops: CDR1 MDHEN, CDR2 SYDVKM. This CDR3 region has 15 residues. V lost 5 bases to trimming and J lost 2 bases; unmatched junction nucleotides: 9. CDR3 sequence reads: CASSPPGQWAYEQYF. Here the CDR3 DNA reads TGTGCCAGCAGTCCACCGGGACAGTGGGCCTACGAGCAGTACTTC.

The chain carries TRBV20-1 and TRBJ2-1; D gene unclear. CDR3 length: 13 amino acids. V was clipped by 3 bases and J by 8 bases, with 14 bases between them. CDR1 is DFQATT and CDR2 is SNEGSKA in the germline V gene (reference sequence). This chain's CDR3 is CSARAIIDHEQFF. The CDR3 DNA reads TGCAGTGCTAGGGCTATAATAGACCATGAGCAGTTCTTC.

This clonotype has just a few counts. The chain recombines TRBV15 with TRBJ1-1; perhaps TRBD1 as D (5 bases). The CDR3 runs 12 residues. Germline CDR1 reads LNHNV; CDR2 reads YYDKDF (reference sequence). Trimming cost V 0 bases and J 11 bases, with 10 bases left between them. This chain's CDR3 is CATSRDRDRAFF. The CDR3 coding sequence is TGTGCCACCAGCAGAGACAGGGATAGGGCTTTCTTT.

The chain links TRBV7-6 to TRBJ2-5; 13 positions agree with TRBD2. V lost 4 bases, J lost 2 bases, and 7 bases stayed unmatched. Germline V lookup: CDR1 SGHVS, CDR2 FNYEAQ. The CDR3 consists of 17 residues. CDR3 sequence: CASSWTSGGTKQETQYF. CDR3 in DNA: TGTGCCAGCAGCTGGACTAGCGGGGGAACCAAGCAAGAGACCCAGTACTTC.

This clonotype has just a few counts. The chain recombines TRBV7-8 with TRBJ2-3, with 10 bases that match TRBD2. Per the germline V gene, CDR1 is SGHVS and CDR2 is FQNEAQ. Trimming removed 4 bases from V and 8 bases from J; junction bases left unmatched: 15. The CDR3 runs to 17 residues. CDR3 in DNA: TGTGCCAGCAGCTCGTTGCCGGAGCGGGGGGGCCCGGGTACGCAGTATTTT. It codes for CASSSLPERGGPGTQYF.

Ten or more counts support this clonotype. This chain uses TRBV20-1 with TRBJ2-7, with D maybe TRBD2 (6 bases). V lost 4 bases, J lost 6 bases, and 10 bases lay in between. There are 11 residues in the CDR3. Germline assignment: CDR1 DFQATT and CDR2 SNEGSKA (reference sequence). The CDR3 sequence is CSATIGGEQYF. CDR3 coding DNA: TGCAGTGCTACTATCGGGGGCGAGCAGTACTTC.

This clonotype was detected many times. The V and J genes are TRBV11-2 and TRBJ2-1; D perhaps matches TRBD2 (6 bases). Deletions cut 1 base from V and 5 bases from J, with 24 bases between. The CDR3 has 19 amino acids. Per germline, CDR1 SGHAT and CDR2 FQNNGV. CDR3 region: CASSLVPSLAETPNNEQFF. Written as DNA, the CDR3 is TGTGCCAGCAGCTTAGTTCCTTCGTTAGCGGAAACCCCCAACAATGAGCAGTTCTTC.

This clonotype was detected only a few times. The genes are TRBV6-1 and TRBJ2-1, with D possibly TRBD1 on 6 matching bases. CDR3 length equals 15 residues. Germline CDR1 and CDR2: MNHNS and SASEGT. Trimming took off 7 bases at V and 8 bases at J, with 21 bases between the two ends. The CDR3 reads CASKPPRQVAHEQFF. CDR3 bases: TGTGCCAGCAAACCTCCGAGACAGGTAGCGCATGAGCAGTTCTTC.

The chain couples TRBV28 to TRBJ2-7, with 10 bases aligning to TRBD1. Germline assignment: CDR1 MDHEN and CDR2 SYDVKM. The V segment lost 6 bases and the J segment 7 bases; nucleotides outside the gene matches: 9. This CDR3 is built from 14 residues. The CDR3 DNA sequence: TGTGCCAGCAGACCTCCTGGGACAGGGGCTGAGCAGTACTTC. Its translation: CASRPPGTGAEQYF.

V is TRBV25-1 and J is TRBJ1-4; maybe TRBD1 (5 bases). Germline V gives CDR1 MGHDK, CDR2 SYGVNS. V lost 0 bases and J 5 bases, leaving 10 bases between the germline ends. This CDR3 spans 15 amino acids. The CDR3 coding sequence is TGTGCCAGCAGTGAATATTCTGGGGCGAATGAAAAACTGTTTTTT. Its translation is CASSEYSGANEKLFF. Variable domain in full (rest from reference TRBV25-1 and TRBJ1-4): EADIYQTPRYLVIGTGKKITLECSQTMGHDKMYWYQQDPGMELHLIHYSYGVNSTEKGDLSSESTVSRIRTEHFPLTLESARPSHTSQYLCASSEYSGANEKLFFGSGTQLSVL.

This clonotype was observed a few times. One junction end does not reproduce the germline sequence, and a read error may be involved. The rearrangement joins TRBV9 to TRBJ2-1; tentative D call: TRBD2 (5 bases). The germline gives CDR1 SGDLS, CDR2 YYNGEE. The CDR3 covers 11 residues. Written as DNA, the CDR3 is TGTGCCAGCAGCTCTAGCCTACCCCTAATCTTC. Its translation is CASSSSLPLIF.

This clonotype was counted only a few times. This sequence joins TRBV27 and TRBJ2-7; 7 positions match TRBD2. V lost 2 bases and J lost 2; bases outside the gene matches: 12. Germline CDR1 and CDR2: MNHEY and SMNVEV (reference sequence). This CDR3 is built from 17 residues. CDR3 amino acids: CASSLGPWGTIAYEQYF. In nucleotides, the CDR3 is TGTGCCAGCAGTTTAGGCCCCTGGGGGACTATTGCCTACGAGCAGTACTTC.

This clonotype was detected a few times. V usage is TRBV27 and J usage is TRBJ2-1; maybe TRBD1 (6 bases). Germline assignment: CDR1 MNHEY and CDR2 SMNVEV (reference sequence). This CDR3 spans 13 amino acids. The V gene lost 1 base and the J gene lost 8 bases, with 9 bases spanning the gap. For the CDR3, the DNA is TGTGCCAGCAGTTTATGGGGGCCGGATGAGCAGTTCTTC. It encodes CASSLWGPDEQFF.

In the case of this clonotype: A clone one base away is much larger, so this may be a read error. The chain has TRBV7-9 and TRBJ2-7; 8 bases agree with TRBD2. This CDR3 has 16 amino acids. The germline V gene has CDR1 SEHNR and CDR2 FQNEAQ (reference sequence). The CDR3 DNA follows: TGTGCCAGCAACTTATTAACGGGAGGGCTTATAGACGAGCAGTACTTC. It is translated as CASNLLTGGLIDEQYF.

The chain links TRBV6-1 to TRBJ2-6; D is unclear. This CDR3 has 13 amino acids. With 2 bases removed from V and 4 bases from J, the gap between germline ends came to 3 bases. Per germline, CDR1 MNHNS and CDR2 SASEGT. CDR3 bases: TGTGCCAGCAGTGAACAGGGGGCCAACGTCCTGACTTTC. This encodes CASSEQGANVLTF.

This clonotype appeared many times. The CDR3 DNA reads as TGTGCCAGCAGCTTAAATACGGCAAGGGATACGCAGTATTTT. It encodes CASSLNTARDTQYF. V and J are TRBV11-2 and TRBJ2-3; no firm D call. V lost 2 bases and J lost 6, with 12 bases in between. The germline V gene encodes CDR1 SGHAT and CDR2 FQNNGV. There are 14 residues in the CDR3.

In this sample, this clonotype turned up a few times. The chain uses TRBV4-2 and TRBJ2-7, with D perhaps TRBD1 or TRBD2 (5 bases each). The CDR3 covers 17 residues. V gave up 0 bases and J gave up 7 bases, with 22 bases separating them. Germline loops: CDR1 LGHNA, CDR2 YNFKEQ. This CDR3 is CASSQDSGGRPGREQYF. The DNA of the CDR3 is TGTGCCAGCAGCCAAGATTCCGGCGGGCGACCGGGGCGAGAGCAGTACTTC.

The count of this clonotype is one. An end of the junction does not agree with germline; a read error may underlie this. The genes are TRBV6-1 and TRBJ2-3, with 8 bases that match TRBD2. The length of the CDR3 is 14 residues. From germline, CDR1 is MNHNS and CDR2 SASEGT. As DNA, the CDR3 is TGTGCCAGCAATGAAGCGGGAGCTGAAGATACGCAGTATTTT. This sequence encodes CASNEAGAEDTQYF.

This chain uses TRBV5-1 with TRBJ2-2, with D perhaps being TRBD1 or TRBD2 (5 bases each). In germline, CDR1 is SGHRS, CDR2 YFSETQ. The CDR3 has 15 residues. The V gene lost 5 bases and the J gene lost 2 bases, with 13 bases spanning the gap. The DNA for the CDR3 is TGCGCCAGCAGACCTGGGGGTACCAACACCGGGGAGCTGTTTTTT. Amino acid sequence: CASRPGGTNTGELFF.

This clonotype appeared many times. V and J are TRBV4-3 and TRBJ1-5; D is uncertain. CDR1 and CDR2 from the germline V gene are LGHNA and YSLEER. V was clipped by 0 bases and J by 0 bases, with 24 bases between them. The CDR3 has 21 amino acids. The CDR3 nucleotides read TGCGCCAGCAGCCAAGATAGGCGGTTGAAAACTCGGGTCTATAGCAATCAGCCCCAGCATTTT. It encodes CASSQDRRLKTRVYSNQPQHF.

This clonotype was seen only a few times. The V call is TRBV6-2 or TRBV6-3, the J call TRBJ2-2, with 10 positions matching TRBD2. Germline V lookup: CDR1 MNHEY, CDR2 SVGEGT. The length of the CDR3 is 15 residues. With 2 bases clipped from V and 4 bases from J, the junction kept 1 base outside the gene matches. DNA of the CDR3: TGTGCCAGCAGTTACACTAGCGGGGTCACCGGGGAGCTGTTTTTT. Translated: CASSYTSGVTGELFF.

This clonotype has a handful of counts. The V gene is TRBV28, the J gene TRBJ2-4; 12 bases fit TRBD1. Germline CDR1 reads MDHEN; CDR2 reads SYDVKM. V lost 6 bases and J lost 1; bases outside the gene matches: 7. The CDR3 length is 17 residues. CDR3 amino acids: CASSPTGQGAAKNIQYF. The CDR3 nucleotides are TGTGCCAGCAGCCCGACGGGACAGGGGGCGGCCAAAAACATTCAGTACTTC.

This chain joins TRBV5-6 and TRBJ2-7, with TRBD1 identical over 10 bases. The CDR3 extends over 15 amino acids. V dropped 4 bases and J dropped 6; count of bases not matched to a gene: 10. Per germline, CDR1 SGHDT and CDR2 YYEEEE. The CDR3 loop is CASSRVGQGFSEQYF. The CDR3 DNA sequence: TGTGCCAGCAGCCGGGTGGGACAGGGGTTTTCCGAGCAGTACTTC.

The gene calls are TRBV10-3 and TRBJ1-5, with a weak D call TRBD1 (6 bases). Germline CDR1 ENHRY, CDR2 SYGVKD. This CDR3 region has 13 residues. Trimming took 8 bases from V and 5 from J, leaving 13 bases between them. CDR3 amino acids: CAIGQFLDQPQHF. The CDR3, as DNA: TGTGCCATCGGACAGTTTTTAGATCAGCCCCAGCATTTT.

This clonotype was counted a few times. The chain couples TRBV29-1 to TRBJ2-2, with D unresolved. There are 13 residues in the CDR3. V gave up 6 bases and J gave up 4 bases, with 12 bases separating them. CDR1 and CDR2 (germline): SQVTM, ANQGSEA. The chain's CDR3 is CSVGSHGTGELFF. CDR3 in DNA: TGCAGCGTAGGATCCCACGGCACCGGGGAGCTGTTTTTT.

The rearrangement joins TRBV5-1 to TRBJ1-1; D gene ambiguous. Germline V gene sequence: CDR1 SGHRS, CDR2 YFSETQ. V was clipped by 0 bases and J by 4 bases, with 13 bases between them. The CDR3 is 15 amino acids. The CDR3 sequence is CASSLEGLEGTEAFF. Written as DNA, the CDR3 is TGCGCCAGCAGCTTGGAAGGGTTGGAGGGCACTGAAGCTTTCTTT.

The chain recombines TRBV5-1 with TRBJ2-1; D unclear. V was shortened by 2 bases and J by 0 bases, with 9 bases between the two germline ends. CDR3 length equals 15 residues. Germline loops: CDR1 SGHRS, CDR2 YFSETQ. This CDR3 is CASSFKQSSYNEQFF. The CDR3 region has the DNA TGCGCCAGCAGCTTCAAGCAGAGCTCCTACAATGAGCAGTTCTTC. The whole variable domain, remainder taken from reference TRBV5-1 and TRBJ2-1, is KAGVTQTPRYLIKTRGQQVTLSCSPISGHRSVSWYQQTPGQGLQFLFEYFSETQRNKGNFPGRFSGRQFSNSRSEMNVSTLELGDSALYLCASSFKQSSYNEQFFGPGTRLTVL.